The source of this T cell receptor beta chain is a study of CD8+ T cells in alopecia areata (dated by TCRdb to the late 2010s). Background on the whole study: Treated patients were enrolled in an open-label pilot trial of oral tofacitinib, 5 to 10 mg twice daily, for moderate-to-severe alopecia areata. Tofacitinib was given for 6 to 18 months, followed by 6 months of follow-up off drug to assess delayed response and recurrence. The study used high-throughput TCRbeta sequencing to examine T cell clonal expansion in alopecia areata, in both the C3H/HeJ mouse model and human patients. On the human side, TCRbeta sequencing was run on scalp tissue and on sorted CD4+ and CD8+ peripheral blood T cells from healthy controls and from alopecia areata patients with either patchy or totalis/universalis disease. Patients on tofacitinib were biopsied at baseline and after 4 and 24 weeks of treatment, and several of the patients also had a later scalp biopsy. Scalp clonality was compared across normal scalp (n=4), patchy alopecia areata scalp (n=8), and alopecia totalis/universalis scalp (n=8). RNA came from the PAXgene miRNA kit for fixed scalp, the miRNeasy kit for PBMCs, and the RNeasy kit for mouse skin. immunoSEQ multiplex PCR using 35 Vbeta forward primers and 13 Jbeta reverse primers was used to amplify TCRbeta CDR3 regions.

As regards this clone: What antigen it recognizes has not been identified. No base quality values were provided; no much bigger clone lies one nucleotide off.

What the authors observed across the whole study: TCR sequences shared between patients were less clear than in mice, possibly partly because of HLA diversity in the patient population. Lesional scalp, especially in alopecia totalis/universalis, showed higher clonality and more expanded CD8+ clones than normal scalp, suggesting antigenic drive. Unlike mouse skin, where gammadelta T cells dominate, normal human skin contains resident alphabeta T cells that get sequenced too, which complicates analysis of the scalp TCR repertoire.

Library preparation employed the immunoSEQ multiplex PCR assay. RNA was extracted from all samples and reverse transcribed into cDNA as template for TCR sequencing. SuperScript III was used to make first-strand cDNA, primed with a 2:1 mix of oligo-dT and random hexamers. Amplification bias was assessed with a synthetic immune receptor repertoire, and residual bias was removed computationally. Per the source publication's procedure: Raw reads were preprocessed to remove errors, and CDR3 was defined by IMGT conventions from the conserved cysteine to phenylalanine. Clonality was calculated as 1 minus Shannon entropy normalized by log2 of the number of productive unique TCRs. CD4 or CD8 identity of scalp clones was inferred by cross-referencing scalp TCRbeta sequences with sorted blood CD4 and CD8 repertoires. What TCRdb holds here is the immuneACCESS table cut down to in-frame rearrangements. Part of the clones is not present; checked against another copy, under half of the missing clones reflect an unresolved V gene, and the others are unexplained. D and trimming come from the DNA, and the V and J calls and clone size come from that table. The sample table records 150,000 or so clones; 45% to 60% of these occur just once. Around 6.8% of the sample rests with the top ten.

The CDR3 runs 13 amino acids, cysteine and phenylalanine included. Solely the CDR3 DNA is kept, with 39 bases framed from the first base. CDR1 is given as LNHNV and CDR2 as YYDKDF, both from the germline V gene (reference sequence). V is reduced by 8 bases and J by 5 bases, leaving a spacing of 12 bases between them. Peripheral blood and lesional scalp punch biopsies were obtained from patients with alopecia areata. PBMCs were isolated by density centrifugation and stained for CD3, CD4 and CD8, after which CD4+ and CD8+ T cells were sorted on a FACSAria. This TCR came from a human donor with alopecia areata. The chain links TRBV15 with TRBJ1-4; a confident D gene designation cannot be given. The sample taken for sequencing was CD4+ T cells sorted from blood. The DNA reads TGTGCCACCTCAGCCATGGAAAATGAAAAACTGTTTTTT. Translated, this is CATSAMENEKLFF.